This passage covers 5 T cell receptor beta chains from one sample sequenced in a study of T cell responses to AZD1222 COVID-19 vaccine. Assay used: immunoSEQ multiplex PCR; TCRdb lists only in-frame clones, some missing. Of roughly 200,000 clones in the sample, about nine tenths were seen once. This sample comprised peripheral blood, obtained 28 days after the second AZD1222 dose. The receptors here all came from an adult who received the AZD1222 COVID-19 vaccine.

This chain links TRBV13 with TRBJ1-1; possible D gene TRBD1, 5 bases. In germline, CDR1 is PRHDT, CDR2 FYEKMQ (reference sequence). V dropped 3 bases and J dropped 4 bases, with 15 bases sitting between them. CDR3 length: 15 amino acids. Written as DNA, the CDR3 is TGTGCCAGCAGCTTTAGGGCCTACGGGGGCACTGAAGCTTTCTTT. It yields the protein CASSFRAYGGTEAFF. Looking up the rest from reference TRBV13 and TRBJ1-1 gives the full variable domain: AAGVIQSPRHLIKEKRETATLKCYPIPRHDTVYWYQQGPGQDPQFLISFYEKMQSDKGSIPDRFSAQQFSDYHSELNMSSLELGDSALYFCASSFRAYGGTEAFFGQGTRLTVV.

Here the CDR3 DNA reads TGTGCCAGCAGCGAAGGGACTAGAGTCACAGATACGCAGTATTTT. This gives the protein CASSEGTRVTDTQYF. The chain carries TRBV11-3 and TRBJ2-3, with 8 positions matching TRBD2. Germline V lookup: CDR1 SGHNT, CDR2 YENEEA. Trimming at V came to 5 bases and at J to 2 bases, leaving 6 bases not matched to a gene. The CDR3 consists of 15 residues.

The chain combines TRBV30 with TRBJ1-1; unclear D gene. The CDR3 loop spans 14 amino acids. Trimming took 0 bases from V and 3 from J, leaving 11 bases between them. Looked up from germline, CDR1 is GTSNPN and CDR2 is SVGIG (reference sequence). This chain's CDR3 is CAWSVGRRDTEAFF. The CDR3 region has the DNA TGTGCCTGGAGTGTAGGCCGGAGGGACACTGAAGCTTTCTTT.

The chain is built from TRBV11-3 and TRBJ1-2; D is possibly TRBD1 (5 bases). Looked up from germline, CDR1 is SGHNT and CDR2 is YENEEA. There are 16 residues in the CDR3. V lost 5 bases to trimming and J lost 5 bases, with 21 bases between them. CDR3 coding DNA: TGTGCCAGCAGCCGAACAGGATGGGGTAAAGGGTATGGCTACACCTTC. It codes for CASSRTGWGKGYGYTF.

The genes are TRBV27 and TRBJ2-5; D gene ambiguous. The CDR3 has 13 residues. Trimming cost V 6 bases and J 1 base, with 9 bases left between them. From germline, CDR1 is MNHEY and CDR2 SMNVEV (reference sequence). Here the CDR3 DNA reads TGTGCCAGCAGGGTTTGGGGCCAAGAGACCCAGTACTTC. Encoded protein: CASRVWGQETQYF.